This is a list of T cell receptor gamma chains from one sample in a study of Vδ1+ human thymocytes. TCRdb called clones from the multiplex PCR reads again using CATT. Altogether 25,000 to 35,000 gamma-chain clones are present, around 18% being singletons, with the ten largest covering 1.8%. The sequenced sample consisted of Vdelta1+ gamma-delta thymocytes from the thymus. The receptors stem from a boy under two years old who had congenital heart surgery. Each CDR3 is given without its conserved first and last residue. The order of the fields is J gene, V gene, CDR3 length, CDR3 protein.

J gene: TRGJ1/TRGJ2
V gene: TRGV2
CDR3 length: 12
CDR3 protein: ATWDRPFPFKKL

J gene: TRGJP2
V gene: TRGV9
CDR3 length: 14
CDR3 protein: ALWEGDRSSDWIKT

J gene: TRGJ1/TRGJ2
V gene: TRGV4
CDR3 length: 13
CDR3 protein: APWDGPIGNYKKL

J gene: TRGJ1/TRGJ2
V gene: TRGV5
CDR3 length: 13
CDR3 protein: ATWDTKTDYYKKL

J gene: TRGJ1/TRGJ2
V gene: TRGV2
CDR3 length: 14
CDR3 protein: ATWDGLDGFYYKKL

J gene: TRGJP1
V gene: TRGV9
CDR3 length: 15
CDR3 protein: ALWEVGPGSTGWFKI

J gene: TRGJ1/TRGJ2
V gene: TRGV3
CDR3 length: 9
CDR3 protein: ATWDLRKKL

J gene: TRGJP
V gene: TRGV2
CDR3 length: 15
CDR3 protein: ATWDGRQELGKKIKV

J gene: TRGJ1/TRGJ2
V gene: TRGV4
CDR3 length: 11
CDR3 protein: ATWVHAYYKKL

J gene: TRGJ1/TRGJ2
V gene: TRGV5
CDR3 length: 12
CDR3 protein: ATWDRRRRYKKL

J gene: TRGJ1/TRGJ2
V gene: TRGV4
CDR3 length: 12
CDR3 protein: ATWDGINYYKKL

J gene: TRGJP2
V gene: TRGV2
CDR3 length: 14
CDR3 protein: ATWDGRGSSDWIKT

J gene: TRGJ1/TRGJ2
V gene: TRGV5
CDR3 length: 12
CDR3 protein: ATWDWANYYKKL

J gene: TRGJ1/TRGJ2
V gene: TRGV5
CDR3 length: 10
CDR3 protein: ATWDRLIEKL

J gene: TRGJ1/TRGJ2
V gene: TRGV5
CDR3 length: 11
CDR3 protein: ATWDRLGYKKL

J gene: TRGJ1/TRGJ2
V gene: TRGV5
CDR3 length: 11
CDR3 protein: ATWDQTGYKKL

J gene: TRGJ1/TRGJ2
V gene: TRGV4
CDR3 length: 13
CDR3 protein: ATWDLSLNYYKKL

J gene: TRGJ1/TRGJ2
V gene: TRGV4
CDR3 length: 11
CDR3 protein: ATWDLLCYKKL

J gene: TRGJ1/TRGJ2
V gene: TRGV9
CDR3 length: 9
CDR3 protein: ALWEARRKL

J gene: TRGJP1
V gene: TRGV2
CDR3 length: 13
CDR3 protein: ATWDGLTTGWFKI

J gene: TRGJ1/TRGJ2
V gene: TRGV3
CDR3 length: 13
CDR3 protein: ATWDGPSRYYKKL

J gene: TRGJ1/TRGJ2
V gene: TRGV9
CDR3 length: 11
CDR3 protein: ALWEVPGYKKL

J gene: TRGJ1/TRGJ2
V gene: TRGV4
CDR3 length: 12
CDR3 protein: ATWDYLNYYKKL

J gene: TRGJ1/TRGJ2
V gene: TRGV8
CDR3 length: 10
CDR3 protein: ATWDSRYKKL

J gene: TRGJ1/TRGJ2
V gene: TRGV9
CDR3 length: 9
CDR3 protein: ALSAYYKKL

J gene: TRGJ1/TRGJ2
V gene: TRGV2
CDR3 length: 12
CDR3 protein: ATWDALVTDKKL

J gene: TRGJ1/TRGJ2
V gene: TRGV4
CDR3 length: 11
CDR3 protein: ATWDGDGYKKL

J gene: TRGJP2
V gene: TRGV2
CDR3 length: 14
CDR3 protein: ATWDGPRSSDWIKT

J gene: TRGJ1/TRGJ2
V gene: TRGV9
CDR3 length: 12
CDR3 protein: ALWDPHPNYKKL

J gene: TRGJP2
V gene: TRGV5
CDR3 length: 11
CDR3 protein: ATWDPSDWIKT

J gene: TRGJ1/TRGJ2
V gene: TRGV4
CDR3 length: 10
CDR3 protein: ATWDGSHKKL

J gene: TRGJ1/TRGJ2
V gene: TRGV9
CDR3 length: 11
CDR3 protein: ALWESRYYKKL

J gene: TRGJ1/TRGJ2
V gene: TRGV9
CDR3 length: 10
CDR3 protein: ALWDRGYKKL

J gene: TRGJ1/TRGJ2
V gene: TRGV4
CDR3 length: 13
CDR3 protein: ATWDALSNYYKKL

J gene: TRGJ1/TRGJ2
V gene: TRGV5
CDR3 length: 12
CDR3 protein: ATWDRRKNYKKL

J gene: TRGJ1/TRGJ2
V gene: TRGV8
CDR3 length: 10
CDR3 protein: ATWDRFSEKL

J gene: TRGJ1/TRGJ2
V gene: TRGV4
CDR3 length: 12
CDR3 protein: ATWDGPGCIRKL

J gene: TRGJ1/TRGJ2
V gene: TRGV2
CDR3 length: 7
CDR3 protein: ATWSGGL

J gene: TRGJP2
V gene: TRGV2
CDR3 length: 13
CDR3 protein: ATWTEASSDWIKT

J gene: TRGJ1/TRGJ2
V gene: TRGV9
CDR3 length: 13
CDR3 protein: ALWESDHNYYKKL

J gene: TRGJ1/TRGJ2
V gene: TRGV5
CDR3 length: 12
CDR3 protein: ATWDRLEHYKKL

J gene: TRGJP2
V gene: TRGV3
CDR3 length: 13
CDR3 protein: ATWDRPNSDWIKT

J gene: TRGJ1/TRGJ2
V gene: TRGV4
CDR3 length: 13
CDR3 protein: ATWDDPLNYYKKL

J gene: TRGJ1/TRGJ2
V gene: TRGV4
CDR3 length: 7
CDR3 protein: ATVLKKL

J gene: TRGJ1/TRGJ2
V gene: TRGV5
CDR3 length: 13
CDR3 protein: ATWDRRYFHYKKL

J gene: TRGJ1/TRGJ2
V gene: TRGV9
CDR3 length: 9
CDR3 protein: ALWEVQGKL

J gene: TRGJP2
V gene: TRGV4
CDR3 length: 13
CDR3 protein: ATWDGLWGDWIKT

J gene: TRGJ1/TRGJ2
V gene: TRGV5
CDR3 length: 13
CDR3 protein: ATWDRPWGYYKKL